The rows below give T cell receptor beta chains drawn from one sample of a study of post-analysis software for immune sequencing data. MiXCR was run by TCRdb on the PCR reads, yielding one entry per CDR3 protein. The sample has 650,000 to 850,000 distinct CDR3 sequences; approximately 57% are singletons. The sequenced sample consisted of blood. The source is a girl aged 10 to 17 with multiple sclerosis. Each CDR3 is given with its conserved first and last residue.

J	V	CDR3
TRBJ2-7	TRBV7-8	CASRPAGYPYEQYF
TRBJ2-7	TRBV5-5	CASSFVRGYSYEQYF
TRBJ2-4	TRBV20-1	CSATSPLAKNIQYF
TRBJ1-2	TRBV5-1	CASSPGGRQGYGYTF
TRBJ2-6	TRBV7-2	CASSPPDRRSGVLTF
TRBJ2-3	TRBV11-2	CASSPIGPPGVEGTQYF
TRBJ1-1	TRBV12-5	CASGPPATPGTEAFF
TRBJ2-1	TRBV7-2	CASSTQSCNEQFF
TRBJ2-5	TRBV20-1	CSARSFTGSETQYF
TRBJ1-1	TRBV20-1	CSARDPQGGRRAEAFF
-	TRBV18	CASSDPGTDLKAYEQYF
TRBJ2-7	TRBV20-1	CSAKLAGAITYEQYF
-	TRBV7-8	CASSNLGAGVTETQYF
TRBJ2-5	TRBV6-5	CASSYQILTSGGPQETQYF
TRBJ1-2	TRBV10-3	CAISESEAGSRVDGYTF
TRBJ1-2	TRBV12-3/TRBV12-4	CASTLDRRYGYTF
TRBJ2-7	TRBV29-1	CSVESGTYEQYF
TRBJ2-7	TRBV12-3/TRBV12-4	CASSLAGGPVEQYF
TRBJ2-5	TRBV20-1	CSATGASGTQETQYF
TRBJ2-1	TRBV6-5	CASSSAREAKFF
TRBJ2-3	TRBV7-2	CASTPLAGGTDTQYF
TRBJ2-7	TRBV28	CASSGALSSYEQYF
TRBJ1-6	TRBV20-1	CSAWDGISPLHF